Listed below are T cell receptor beta chains from one sample, sequenced in a study of T cell responses to AZD1222 COVID-19 vaccine. The method was immunoSEQ multiplex PCR; TCRdb's version includes in-frame clones alone and lacks a portion of them. The sample holds 100,000 to 110,000 clones, nearly 95% seen once. The sample here was peripheral blood, taken on day 0 of AZD1222 vaccination. Receptors originate from an adult in good health. The CDR3 runs from the conserved cysteine through the conserved F or W. A D gene is named only where the DNA matches it firmly. Rows may omit the clone size; those that give it use once, few, many or a size class.

d_gene: TRBD1
j_gene: TRBJ2-7
len: 14
v_gene: TRBV15
abundance: -
CDR3aa: CATRGTGEIYEQYF
CDR3nt: TGTGCCACCCGCGGGACAGGGGAGATCTACGAGCAGTACTTC

d_gene: TRBD1
j_gene: TRBJ1-2
len: 15
v_gene: TRBV9
abundance: -
CDR3aa: CASSVTGTGNYGYTF
CDR3nt: TGTGCCAGCAGCGTAACCGGGACAGGGAACTATGGCTACACCTTC

d_gene: TRBD1
j_gene: TRBJ1-1
len: 15
v_gene: TRBV5-4
abundance: once
CDR3aa: CASSTRTGVNTEAFF
CDR3nt: TGTGCCAGCAGCACCCGGACAGGGGTGAACACTGAAGCTTTCTTT

d_gene: -
j_gene: TRBJ1-1
len: 15
v_gene: TRBV6-5
abundance: -
CDR3aa: CASKKSFNTGTEAFF
CDR3nt: TGTGCCAGCAAGAAGTCTTTCAACACAGGCACTGAAGCTTTCTTT

d_gene: TRBD2
j_gene: TRBJ2-3
len: 17
v_gene: TRBV27
abundance: -
CDR3aa: CASSMGLAGGRGDTQYF
CDR3nt: TGTGCCAGCAGTATGGGACTAGCGGGAGGCCGGGGAGATACGCAGTATTTT

d_gene: TRBD1
j_gene: TRBJ1-2
len: 14
v_gene: TRBV18
abundance: once
CDR3aa: CASSRQTGARGYTF
CDR3nt: TGTGCCAGCTCACGACAGACAGGGGCGCGGGGCTACACCTTC

d_gene: -
j_gene: TRBJ2-7
len: 15
v_gene: TRBV6-1
abundance: once
CDR3aa: CASSEAWQGIYEQYF
CDR3nt: TGTGCCAGCAGTGAAGCGTGGCAGGGGATTTACGAGCAGTACTTC

d_gene: -
j_gene: TRBJ1-5
len: 13
v_gene: TRBV30
abundance: -
CDR3aa: CAWSLLGDQPQHF
CDR3nt: TGTGCCTGGAGTCTTTTGGGCGATCAGCCCCAGCATTTT

d_gene: -
j_gene: TRBJ2-1
len: 18
v_gene: TRBV5-8
abundance: -
CDR3aa: CASSFMSAAGTAKNEQFF
CDR3nt: TGTGCCAGCAGCTTTATGTCGGCGGCGGGAACAGCTAAGAATGAGCAGTTCTTC

d_gene: -
j_gene: TRBJ2-7
len: 14
v_gene: TRBV9
abundance: -
CDR3aa: CASSDRSTSYEQYF
CDR3nt: TGTGCCAGCAGCGACCGTTCGACCTCCTACGAGCAGTACTTC

d_gene: -
j_gene: TRBJ1-1
len: 13
v_gene: TRBV5-8
abundance: -
CDR3aa: CASSSQQGTEAFF
CDR3nt: TGTGCCAGCAGCTCTCAGCAGGGGACTGAAGCTTTCTTT

d_gene: -
j_gene: TRBJ1-5
len: 15
v_gene: TRBV5-1
abundance: -
CDR3aa: CASSPITGSNQPQHF
CDR3nt: TGCGCCAGCAGCCCGATTACGGGAAGCAATCAGCCCCAGCATTTT

d_gene: -
j_gene: TRBJ2-5
len: 15
v_gene: TRBV6-5
abundance: once
CDR3aa: CASSSTGQGGETQYF
CDR3nt: TGTGCCAGTTCCTCAACGGGGCAGGGAGGAGAGACCCAGTACTTC

d_gene: -
j_gene: TRBJ2-5
len: 15
v_gene: TRBV20-1
abundance: -
CDR3aa: CSASKSRVIRETQYF
CDR3nt: TGCAGTGCTAGTAAATCCAGGGTAATCAGGGAGACCCAGTACTTC

d_gene: -
j_gene: TRBJ1-2
len: 13
v_gene: TRBV27
abundance: -
CDR3aa: CASSLWGAGGYTF
CDR3nt: TGTGCCAGCAGTTTATGGGGGGCAGGTGGCTACACCTTC

d_gene: TRBD2
j_gene: TRBJ2-7
len: 15
v_gene: TRBV28
abundance: -
CDR3aa: CASSTPGLGSHEQYF
CDR3nt: TGTGCCAGCAGTACGCCGGGACTAGGGAGCCACGAGCAGTACTTC